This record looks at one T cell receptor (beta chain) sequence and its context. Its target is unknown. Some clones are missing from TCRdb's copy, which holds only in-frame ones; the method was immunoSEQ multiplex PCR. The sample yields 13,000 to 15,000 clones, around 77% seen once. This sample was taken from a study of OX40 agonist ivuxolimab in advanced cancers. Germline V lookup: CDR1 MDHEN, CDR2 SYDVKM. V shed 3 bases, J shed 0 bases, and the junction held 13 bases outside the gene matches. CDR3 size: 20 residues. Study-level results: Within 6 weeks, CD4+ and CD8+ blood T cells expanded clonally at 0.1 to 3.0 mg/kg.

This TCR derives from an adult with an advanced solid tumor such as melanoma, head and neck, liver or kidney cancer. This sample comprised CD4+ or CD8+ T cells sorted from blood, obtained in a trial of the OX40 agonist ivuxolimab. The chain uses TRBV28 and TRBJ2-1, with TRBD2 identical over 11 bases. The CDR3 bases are TGTGCCAGCAGTTTGGGTTTGGGGACTAGCGGAGAACTCTCCTACAATGAGCAGTTCTTC. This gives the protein CASSLGLGTSGELSYNEQFF.